The present T cell receptor beta chain was sequenced within a study of shared clonotypes between healthy human individuals (dated by TCRdb to 2020 to 2021). For the study in its entirety: Three men and a couple of women, aged 18 to 49 years, made up the cohort. For each donor, CD4 naive and CD4 memory were each run on three plates, CD8 naive on two plates, and CD8 memory on one plate. Blood TCR repertoires of four to six healthy adults were deeply sequenced to estimate repertoire size and the extent of clonotype sharing between individuals. Libraries were prepared and TCR repertoires were sequenced by different laboratories using diverse techniques, in order to increase sequencing depth and limit assay-specific biases. Leukapheresis yielded between about 0.94 and 9 billion PBMCs per donor.

Study-level results and caveats: Naive subsets generally had larger estimated clonotype richness than memory subsets did. When four donors were compared, the shared fraction of clonotypes was approximately 5% for naive CD4, about 4% for naive CD8, 2% to 2.5% for memory CD4, and 0.35% to 0.5% for memory CD8. Compared with non-shared clonotypes, clonotypes shared by all four sorted-subset donors had higher generation probabilities. Only blood was sampled, and tissue TCR repertoires likely differ from those in blood. Pairwise subsampling led to the expectation that sequencing depth would affect the degree of clonotype sharing among donors. Because the study included a small number of donors, the genetic and exposure-history diversity represented was limited. Rarefaction of sorted-subset datasets indicated incomplete sequencing despite the large sequencing depth.

V was cut back by 1 base and J by 9 bases, leaving a gap of 10 bases between them. Taken from the germline V gene, the CDR1 and CDR2 loops are SGHVS and FQNEAQ. The CDR3 contains 12 residues, cysteine and phenylalanine counted. Of the read, only the CDR3 DNA is kept; its 36 bases are in frame from base 1. For this clone: Its cognate antigen has yet to be identified. Nothing much larger sits one base from this clone, and base qualities are not available.

TCR CDR3 regions were amplified from genomic DNA by multiplex PCR using the deep immunoSEQ assay. Extracted genomic DNA from each cell subset was distributed evenly across all wells of several immunoSEQ 96-well plates, and each plate was treated as a replicate. For sorted subsets, about 200 ng genomic DNA, equal to 30,000 to 35,000 T cell genomes, was loaded into each replicate PCR. The purified libraries were quantified using a Qubit 3.0 fluorometer, sized with a Bioanalyzer 2100, and then quantified again using the KAPA Library Quantification kit. Every immunoSEQ 96-well plate was sequenced on a dedicated single-read 150-cycle Illumina NextSeq 550 flow cell. Per the original workflow: Because the immunoSEQ output included only junctional sequences and no quality scores, the filtering could not be the same as the filtering used for full-length reads. Sequences were annotated with PyIR, a Python wrapper for IgBLAST v1.9, using IMGT germline references to assign V/J genes and CDR3. Reads were removed for weak V/J assignments (E-value above 1e-6), missing CDR3, stop codons, out-of-frame junctions, or ambiguous translated residues. V3J clonotypes were defined as sequences sharing the same inferred V gene, J gene, and CDR3 amino acid sequence. Percentage overlap between repertoires was calculated by dividing the number of shared unique clonotypes by the size of the smaller repertoire. RTK rarefaction, the Chao1 estimator, and Recon v2.1 estimates of unobserved clonotypes were used to assess repertoire richness. Generation probabilities were computed with OLGA for all TCRbeta clonotypes obtained by the gDNA method from a few donors. The clones in this table, taken by TCRdb from immuneACCESS, are in-frame only. Not every clone is retained; where verified, under half of the shortfall comes from an unresolved V gene, and the cause of the rest is unknown. The DNA was the basis for D and trimming; V, J and clone size are from that table. This sample is represented by 2 million to 2.5 million clones; 90% to 95% of them were singletons. Together, the top ten hold 0.13% of the sample.

The donors were healthy, HIV-negative adults with no recently reported acute infections or vaccinations. All donors were Caucasian adults living in Nashville, Tennessee, USA. Magnetic negative selection was used to enrich CD4+ T cells, after which naive cells were positively selected on CD45RA and the negative fraction became the memory subset. Blood was obtained by leukapheresis, after which PBMCs were separated by Ficoll-Histopaque density gradient centrifugation and cryopreserved in liquid nitrogen vapor phase. Purity and quantity of every magnetically sorted T cell population were checked by analytical flow cytometry. Each sorted fraction had its genomic DNA isolated and then quantified by UV absorbance on a Nanodrop 2000c.

The TCR sequence derives from a man in his late teens or twenties in good health. The chain joins TRBV7-8 to TRBJ2-7; a confident D gene designation cannot be given. Material for sequencing was naive CD4+ T cells sorted from blood. In light of the paper, this sample's cell subset or site label describes: CD45RA+ positively selected. The nucleotides read TGTGCCAGCAGCTTAGACCCTCGCAGGCAGTACTTC. Protein translation: CASSLDPRRQYF.